This record looks at one T cell receptor (beta chain) sequence and its context. Between the trimmed V and J ends, which lost 6 bases and 3 bases, there was a span of 18 bases. This CDR3 region has 15 residues. Per the germline V gene, CDR1 is MDHEN and CDR2 is SYDVKM. This record comes from a study of blood T cell repertoires in COVID-19. Study context: The origin of the acute and convalescent COVID-19 samples was the United States, Italy and Spain. From T cells, B-cell-depleted T cells, or PBMCs came the material, which was cDNA or gDNA.

It was during active infection that Seattle patients were enrolled and then longitudinally followed. Assay used: immunoSEQ multiplex PCR; TCRdb lists only in-frame clones, some missing. Among approximately 270,000 clones, around 85% were seen once, and the ten largest hold 0.87%. The chain carries TRBV28 and TRBJ2-7; D may be TRBD2 (5 bases). The sequenced sample was peripheral blood. This TCR came from a human donor with COVID-19, enrolled during active disease. The donor label of this sample is uncertain. CDR3 amino acids: CASSISRSGNYEQYF. In DNA, the CDR3 is TGTGCCAGCAGCATATCTAGAAGCGGTAACTACGAGCAGTACTTC.